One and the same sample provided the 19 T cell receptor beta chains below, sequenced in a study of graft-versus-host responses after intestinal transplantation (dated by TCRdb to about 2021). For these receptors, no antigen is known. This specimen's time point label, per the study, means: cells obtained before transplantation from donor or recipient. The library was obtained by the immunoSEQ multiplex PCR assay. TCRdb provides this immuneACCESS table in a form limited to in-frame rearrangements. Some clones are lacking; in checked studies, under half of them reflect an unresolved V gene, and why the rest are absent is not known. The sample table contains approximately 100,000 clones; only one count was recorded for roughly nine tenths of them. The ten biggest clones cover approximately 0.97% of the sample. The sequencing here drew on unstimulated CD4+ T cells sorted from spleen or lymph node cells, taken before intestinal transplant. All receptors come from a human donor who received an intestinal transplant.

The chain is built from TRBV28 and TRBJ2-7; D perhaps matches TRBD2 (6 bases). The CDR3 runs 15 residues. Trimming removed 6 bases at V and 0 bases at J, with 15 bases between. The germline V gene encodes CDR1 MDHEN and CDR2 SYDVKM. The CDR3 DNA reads TGTGCCAGCAGGAGGACCGGGACTGCCTCCTACGAGCAGTACTTC. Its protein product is CASRRTGTASYEQYF.

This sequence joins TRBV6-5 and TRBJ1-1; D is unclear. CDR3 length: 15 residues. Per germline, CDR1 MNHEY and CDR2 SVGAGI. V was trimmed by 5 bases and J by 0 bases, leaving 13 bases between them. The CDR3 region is CASSPGRHMNTEAFF. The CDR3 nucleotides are TGTGCCAGCAGTCCTGGACGGCACATGAACACTGAAGCTTTCTTT.

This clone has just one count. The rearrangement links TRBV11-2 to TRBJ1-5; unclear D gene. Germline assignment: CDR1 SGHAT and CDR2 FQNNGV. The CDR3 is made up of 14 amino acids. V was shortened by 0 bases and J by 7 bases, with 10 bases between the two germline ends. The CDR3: CASSLEPGKQPQHF. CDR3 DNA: TGTGCCAGCAGCTTAGAGCCAGGAAAGCAGCCCCAGCATTTT.

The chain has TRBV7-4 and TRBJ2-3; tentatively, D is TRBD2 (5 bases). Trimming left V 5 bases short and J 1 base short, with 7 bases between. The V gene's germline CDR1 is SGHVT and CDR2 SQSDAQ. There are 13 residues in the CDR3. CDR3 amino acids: CASSPLGTDTQYF. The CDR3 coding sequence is TGTGCCAGCAGCCCACTAGGCACAGATACGCAGTATTTT.

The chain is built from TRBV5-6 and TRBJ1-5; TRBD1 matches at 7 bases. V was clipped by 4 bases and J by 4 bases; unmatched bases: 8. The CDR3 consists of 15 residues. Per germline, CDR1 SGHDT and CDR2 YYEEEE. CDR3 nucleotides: TGTGCCAGCAGCGCGAGGGGGCAGATGAATCAGCCCCAGCATTTT. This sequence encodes CASSARGQMNQPQHF.

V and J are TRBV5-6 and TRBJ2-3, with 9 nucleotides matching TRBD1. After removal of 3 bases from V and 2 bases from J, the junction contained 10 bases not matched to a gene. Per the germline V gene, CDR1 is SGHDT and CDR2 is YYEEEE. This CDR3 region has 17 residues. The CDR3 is CASSSLGTGHVTDTQYF. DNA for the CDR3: TGTGCCAGCAGCTCTCTCGGGACAGGGCATGTCACAGATACGCAGTATTTT.

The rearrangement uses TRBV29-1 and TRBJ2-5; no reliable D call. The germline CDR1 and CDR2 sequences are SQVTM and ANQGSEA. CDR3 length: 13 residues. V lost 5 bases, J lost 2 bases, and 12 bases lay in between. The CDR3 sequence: CSVRHPLQETQYF. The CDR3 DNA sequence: TGCAGCGTTCGGCATCCTCTACAAGAGACCCAGTACTTC.

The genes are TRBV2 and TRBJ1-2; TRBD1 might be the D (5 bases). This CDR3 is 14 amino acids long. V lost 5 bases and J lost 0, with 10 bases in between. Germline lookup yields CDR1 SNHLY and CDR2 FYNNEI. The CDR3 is CASSKTDANYGYTF. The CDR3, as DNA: TGTGCCAGCAGTAAGACAGACGCTAACTATGGCTACACCTTC.

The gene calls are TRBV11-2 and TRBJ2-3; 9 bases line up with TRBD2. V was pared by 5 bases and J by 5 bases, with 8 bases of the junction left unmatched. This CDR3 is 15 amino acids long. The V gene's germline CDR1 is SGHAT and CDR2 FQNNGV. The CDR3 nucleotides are TGTGCCAGCAGCCCGACTAGCGGTCGTGTAGATACGCAGTATTTT. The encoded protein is CASSPTSGRVDTQYF.

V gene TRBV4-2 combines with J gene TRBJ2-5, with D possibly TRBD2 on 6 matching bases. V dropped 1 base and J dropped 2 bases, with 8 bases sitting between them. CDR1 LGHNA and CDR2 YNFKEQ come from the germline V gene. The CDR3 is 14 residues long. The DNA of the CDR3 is TGTGCCAGCAGCCAAGGCGGGGCACAAGAGACCCAGTACTTC. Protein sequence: CASSQGGAQETQYF.

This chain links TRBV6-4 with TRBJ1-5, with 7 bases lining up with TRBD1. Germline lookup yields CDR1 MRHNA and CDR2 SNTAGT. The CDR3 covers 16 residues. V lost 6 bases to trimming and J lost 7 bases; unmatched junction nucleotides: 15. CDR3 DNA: TGTGCCAGCAGAGGGAGGACAGGACCCCCTGGGCAGCCCCAGCATTTT. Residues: CASRGRTGPPGQPQHF.

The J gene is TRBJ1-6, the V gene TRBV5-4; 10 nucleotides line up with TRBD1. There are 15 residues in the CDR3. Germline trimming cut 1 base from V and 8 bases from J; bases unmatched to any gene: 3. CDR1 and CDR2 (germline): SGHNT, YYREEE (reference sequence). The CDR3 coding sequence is TGTGCCAGCAGCTTGTCCGGGACAGGGGATTCACCCCTCCACTTT. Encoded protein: CASSLSGTGDSPLHF.

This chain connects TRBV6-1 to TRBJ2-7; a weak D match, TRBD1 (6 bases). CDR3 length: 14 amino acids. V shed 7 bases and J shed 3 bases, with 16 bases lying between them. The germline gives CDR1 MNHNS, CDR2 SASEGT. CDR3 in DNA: TGTGCCAGCAACCCAGGGGCTTATTACTACGAGCAGTACTTC. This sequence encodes CASNPGAYYYEQYF.

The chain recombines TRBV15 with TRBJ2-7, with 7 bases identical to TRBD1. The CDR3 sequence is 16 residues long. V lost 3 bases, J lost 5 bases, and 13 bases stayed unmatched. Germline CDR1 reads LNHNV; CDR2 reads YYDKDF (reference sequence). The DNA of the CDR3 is TGTGCCACCAGCAGGACCATGACAGGGAACATGCACGAGCAGTACTTC. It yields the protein CATSRTMTGNMHEQYF.

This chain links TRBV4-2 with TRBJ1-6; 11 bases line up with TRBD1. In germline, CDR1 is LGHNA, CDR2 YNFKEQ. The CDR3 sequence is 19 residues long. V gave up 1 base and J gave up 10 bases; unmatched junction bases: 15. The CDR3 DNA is TGTGCCAGCAGCCAAGCAGGGCCACTCGGACAGGGGGCTAAATCACCCCTCCACTTT. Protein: CASSQAGPLGQGAKSPLHF.

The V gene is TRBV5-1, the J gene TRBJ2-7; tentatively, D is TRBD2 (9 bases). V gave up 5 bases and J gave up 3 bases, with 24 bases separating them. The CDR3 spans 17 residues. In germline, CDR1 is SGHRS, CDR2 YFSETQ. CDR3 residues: CASRQGALAGVFYEQYF. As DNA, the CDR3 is TGCGCCAGCAGGCAGGGGGCTTTAGCGGGAGTATTCTACGAGCAGTACTTC.

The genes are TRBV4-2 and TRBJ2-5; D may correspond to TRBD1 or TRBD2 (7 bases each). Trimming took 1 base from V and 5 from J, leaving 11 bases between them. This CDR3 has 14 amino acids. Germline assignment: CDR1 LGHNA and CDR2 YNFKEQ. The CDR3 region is CASSQGRGGETQYF. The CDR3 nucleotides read TGTGCCAGCAGCCAAGGCAGGGGGGGGGAGACCCAGTACTTC.

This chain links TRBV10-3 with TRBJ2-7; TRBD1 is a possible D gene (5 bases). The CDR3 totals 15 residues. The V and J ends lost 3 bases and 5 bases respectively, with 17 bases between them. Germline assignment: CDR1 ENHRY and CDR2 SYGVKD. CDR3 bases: TGTGCCATCAGTGAATTATCGCCAGGGTTCGACGAGCAGTACTTC. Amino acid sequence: CAISELSPGFDEQYF.

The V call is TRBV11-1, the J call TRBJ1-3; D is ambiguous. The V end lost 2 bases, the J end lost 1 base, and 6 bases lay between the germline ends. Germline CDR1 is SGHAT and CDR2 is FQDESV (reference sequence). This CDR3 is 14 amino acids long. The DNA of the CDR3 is TGTGCCAGCAGCTTATGGGAATCTGGAAACACCATATATTTT. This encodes CASSLWESGNTIYF.